This entry lists 30 T cell receptor beta chains sequenced from one sample in a study of blood T cells in healthy people across ages. Combining a sample-barcoded 5' primer with a J-beta primer mix, a second PCR ran for roughly 6 to 12 cycles. TCRdb re-derived calls from the 5' RACE reads in MiXCR, one entry per CDR3 protein. The table lists about 1.4 million distinct CDR3 sequences, roughly 60% of them singletons. Source material: blood. Receptors originate from a man aged 18 to 35 in good health.

The chain employs TRBV2 and TRBJ1-2; D might be TRBD1 (5 bases). This CDR3 spans 14 amino acids. V shed 8 bases and J shed 1 base, with 14 bases lying between them. Germline CDR1 and CDR2: SNHLY and FYNNEI. CDR3 DNA sequence: TGTGCCAGCGTTAGCGGGACGTATAACTATGGCTACACCTTC. As protein: CASVSGTYNYGYTF.

The V call is TRBV20-1, the J call TRBJ1-6, with TRBD1 identical over 8 bases. V trimming: 6 bases; J trimming: 7 bases; junction bases outside the gene matches: 11. Germline assignment: CDR1 DFQATT and CDR2 SNEGSKA (reference sequence). The CDR3 extends over 15 amino acids. Written as DNA, the CDR3 is TGCAGTGCGCAAACAGGGGGAGGGTGGAATTCACCCCTCCACTTT. Protein sequence: CSAQTGGGWNSPLHF.

This chain joins TRBV6-5 and TRBJ2-7; the D gene is possibly TRBD2 (6 bases). V gave up 2 bases and J gave up 7 bases, with 18 bases separating them. CDR3 length equals 15 residues. From germline, CDR1 is MNHEY and CDR2 SVGAGI. CDR3 nucleotides: TGTGCCAGCAGTTACGGGGGAGGTGGTGAAGGGGAGCAGTACTTC. Translating it yields CASSYGGGGEGEQYF.

V gene TRBV5-1 combines with J gene TRBJ2-3; D gene unclear. The germline CDR1 and CDR2 sequences are SGHRS and YFSETQ. This CDR3 spans 13 amino acids. Trimming left V 6 bases short and J 4 bases short, with 12 bases between. In DNA form, the CDR3 reads TGCGCCAGCACCCCACCCGTGTCAGATACGCAGTATTTT. The encoded protein is CASTPPVSDTQYF. Based on the CDR3 plus reference TRBV5-1 and TRBJ2-3, the full variable domain is KAGVTQTPRYLIKTRGQQVTLSCSPISGHRSVSWYQQTPGQGLQFLFEYFSETQRNKGNFPGRFSGRQFSNSRSEMNVSTLELGDSALYLCASTPPVSDTQYFGPGTRLTVL.

The rearrangement joins TRBV20-1 to TRBJ2-7; no definite D call. V dropped 8 bases and J dropped 2 bases, with 10 bases sitting between them. The CDR3 runs to 11 residues. Germline values: CDR1 DFQATT, CDR2 SNEGSKA (reference sequence). In DNA, the CDR3 is TGCAGTACGACCACGGCCTACGAGCAGTACTTC. Encoded protein: CSTTTAYEQYF.

This chain links TRBV4-3 with TRBJ2-5, with no clear D. Trimming pared 0 bases from V and 3 bases from J, leaving 14 bases between. The CDR3 covers 16 residues. Germline V gives CDR1 LGHNA, CDR2 YSLEER. Written as DNA, the CDR3 is TGCGCCAGCAGCCAAGATTCGGGCAGTTCTAAAGAGACCCAGTACTTC. This encodes CASSQDSGSSKETQYF.

The gene calls are TRBV30 and TRBJ2-7; D not certain. The germline V and J ends were trimmed by 3 bases and 4 bases, with 7 bases remaining between them. This CDR3 spans 11 amino acids. From germline, CDR1 is GTSNPN and CDR2 SVGIG (reference sequence). The CDR3, as DNA: TGTGCCTGGAGCTCAAGGTACGAGCAGTACTTC. Residues: CAWSSRYEQYF. The complete variable domain, with remaining parts taken from reference TRBV30 and TRBJ2-7, reads SQTIHQWPATLVQPVGSPLSLECTVEGTSNPNLYWYRQAAGRGLQLLFYSVGIGQISSEVPQNLSASRPQDRQFILSSKKLLLSDSGFYLCAWSSRYEQYFGPGTRLTVT.

This clonotype was counted a single time. The chain employs TRBV20-1 and TRBJ2-3; 10 positions match TRBD1. This CDR3 has 14 residues. V dropped 5 bases and J dropped 2; count of bases not matched to a gene: 4. Germline V gene data show CDR1 as DFQATT and CDR2 as SNEGSKA (reference sequence). The CDR3 sequence is CSAPTGGNTDTQYF. CDR3 sequence (DNA): TGCAGTGCTCCGACAGGGGGCAACACAGATACGCAGTATTTT.

The rearrangement joins TRBV9 to TRBJ1-6; 8 positions agree with TRBD1. Per the germline V gene, CDR1 is SGDLS and CDR2 is YYNGEE. Unmatched junction bases numbered 7, after V lost 4 bases and J lost 7 bases. This CDR3 comprises 15 residues. The CDR3 loop reads CASSPRTGSNSPLHF. CDR3 nucleotides: TGTGCCAGCAGCCCGCGGACAGGGTCGAATTCACCCCTCCACTTT.

This chain links TRBV6-6 with TRBJ1-2, with D possibly being TRBD1 (6 bases). Germline V gives CDR1 MNHNY, CDR2 SVGAGI (reference sequence). This CDR3 has 12 residues. V lost 7 bases to trimming and J lost 7 bases, with 13 bases between them. CDR3: CASTLGGPGYTF. In DNA, the CDR3 is TGTGCCAGCACCTTAGGGGGGCCTGGCTACACCTTC.

V gene TRBV27 combines with J gene TRBJ1-1; D is undetermined. This CDR3 spans 14 amino acids. The germline gives CDR1 MNHEY, CDR2 SMNVEV (reference sequence). With 2 bases removed from V and 0 bases from J, the gap between germline ends came to 7 bases. The CDR3 DNA reads as TGTGCCAGCAGTTTAAAGGGATTGAACACTGAAGCTTTCTTT. The encoded protein is CASSLKGLNTEAFF.

The chain links TRBV10-3 to TRBJ2-4, with 9 nucleotides matching TRBD2. CDR3 length: 14 amino acids. The V and J ends lost 5 bases and 13 bases, in that order; junction bases with no gene match: 12. Germline V gene data show CDR1 as ENHRY and CDR2 as SYGVKD. The CDR3 loop reads CAISSTGLAWEQYF. The CDR3 DNA is TGTGCCATCAGTAGTACGGGACTAGCATGGGAGCAGTACTTC.

The chain joins TRBV4-1 to TRBJ1-4; D is possibly TRBD1 (5 bases). From germline, CDR1 is MGHRA and CDR2 YSYEKL. The V end lost 7 bases, the J end lost 4 bases, and 16 bases lay between the germline ends. The CDR3 length is 15 residues. CDR3 nucleotides: TGCGCCAGCATTCCCCGGGCAGGGAGTAATGAAAAACTGTTTTTT. Amino acid sequence: CASIPRAGSNEKLFF.

The gene calls are TRBV12-5 and TRBJ2-5; TRBD1 matches at 7 bases. Trimming cost V 5 bases and J 2 bases; bases outside gene matches: 8. Germline lookup yields CDR1 LGHNT and CDR2 FRNRAP. The CDR3 loop spans 15 amino acids. The CDR3 DNA sequence: TGTGCTAGTGGTGCTGGGACAGTAGGACAAGAGACCCAGTACTTC. Protein sequence: CASGAGTVGQETQYF. The full variable domain, completed using reference TRBV12-5 and TRBJ2-5, is DARVTQTPRHKVTEMGQEVTMRCQPILGHNTVFWYRQTMMQGLELLAYFRNRAPLDDSGMPKDRFSAEMPDATLATLKIQPSEPRDSAVYFCASGAGTVGQETQYFGPGTRLLVL.

This clonotype was recorded a few times. The junction shows a germline mismatch at one end, possibly a read error. V is TRBV4-2 and J is TRBJ2-1; TRBD1 aligns across 8 bases. This CDR3 has 16 amino acids. Germline assignment: CDR1 LGHNA and CDR2 YNFKEQ. The CDR3 is CASSQDGGTGDNEQFF. In DNA, the CDR3 is TGTGCCAGCAGTCAAGATGGTGGGACAGGAGACAATGAGCAGTTCTTC.

This chain links TRBV5-6 with TRBJ2-1; possibly TRBD1 or TRBD2 for D (6 bases each). The V gene's germline CDR1 is SGHDT and CDR2 YYEEEE. V lost 4 bases and J 9 bases, leaving 17 bases between the germline ends. This CDR3 has 14 amino acids. The DNA for the CDR3 is TGTGCCAGCAGCCCCCAGGTGGGGGGCGGTGAGCAGTTCTTC. Translating gives CASSPQVGGGEQFF. The full variable domain, in which reference TRBV5-6 and TRBJ2-1 provide the parts outside the CDR3, is DAGVTQSPTHLIKTRGQQVTLRCSPKSGHDTVSWYQQALGQGPQFIFQYYEEEERQRGNFPDRFSGHQFPNYSSELNVNALLLGDSALYLCASSPQVGGGEQFFGPGTRLTVL.

V is TRBV29-1 and J is TRBJ2-3; D possibly corresponds to TRBD2 (6 bases). The germline V and J ends were trimmed by 4 bases and 0 bases, with 11 bases remaining between them. Germline CDR1 is SQVTM and CDR2 is ANQGSEA. This CDR3 region has 14 residues. The CDR3 here is CSVVGGLSTDTQYF. In nucleotides, the CDR3 is TGCAGCGTTGTCGGGGGACTTAGCACAGATACGCAGTATTTT.

The V call is TRBV9, the J call TRBJ2-7; D gene ambiguous. The V end lost 0 bases, the J end lost 7 bases, and 20 bases lay between the germline ends. Per germline, CDR1 SGDLS and CDR2 YYNGEE. CDR3 length: 16 residues. The CDR3 nucleotides read TGTGCCAGCAGCGTAGAGGCCGAGACGACCTACAATGAGCAGTACTTC. This codes for CASSVEAETTYNEQYF.

The V and J genes are TRBV4-1 and TRBJ2-7; D is unclear. V dropped 1 base and J dropped 6 bases, with 7 bases sitting between them. The CDR3 covers 12 residues. Per germline, CDR1 MGHRA and CDR2 YSYEKL. CDR3 sequence reads: CASSQGWGEQYF. The CDR3 nucleotides are TGCGCCAGCAGCCAAGGATGGGGCGAGCAGTACTTC.

This chain links TRBV7-2 with TRBJ1-2, with D possibly matching TRBD1 (5 bases). V was cut by 4 bases and J by 1 base, with 13 bases left in between. The CDR3 extends over 15 amino acids. Germline values: CDR1 SGHTA, CDR2 FQGNSA. This chain's CDR3 is CASSSLGLFNYGYTF. The CDR3 DNA sequence: TGTGCCAGCAGCTCCCTGGGACTGTTTAACTATGGCTACACCTTC.

This clonotype is a singleton in its sample. This rearrangement joins TRBV6-2 or TRBV6-3 to TRBJ1-1; tentative D call: TRBD1 (5 bases). The V end lost 10 bases, the J end lost 4 bases, and 28 bases lay between the germline ends. The CDR3 has 17 residues. The germline CDR1 and CDR2 sequences are MNHEY and SVGEGT. CDR3: CATIPPPGLEPVTEAFF. The CDR3 bases are TGTGCCACTATACCGCCCCCGGGACTGGAACCGGTCACTGAAGCTTTCTTT.

The chain is built from TRBV10-3 and TRBJ2-7, with D maybe TRBD1 (6 bases). The V end lost 10 bases, the J end lost 0 bases, and 16 bases lay between the germline ends. Germline values: CDR1 ENHRY, CDR2 SYGVKD. The CDR3 has 14 residues. The CDR3 nucleotides are TGTGCCACCACAGGGATGGTAAGCTCCTACGAGCAGTACTTC. Translating gives CATTGMVSSYEQYF.

This chain joins TRBV27 and TRBJ2-7; D not resolved. Germline loops: CDR1 MNHEY, CDR2 SMNVEV (reference sequence). V gave up 0 bases and J gave up 2 bases, with 11 bases separating them. The CDR3 is 15 amino acids. The CDR3 DNA is TGTGCCAGCAGTTTATCTGACACCGCTACCTACGAGCAGTACTTC. This codes for CASSLSDTATYEQYF.

Of note for this clonotype: Sequence at one end of the junction differs from germline and may be a read error. The genes are TRBV7-2 and TRBJ2-1; no reliable D call. Germline CDR1 is SGHTA and CDR2 is FQGNSA. This CDR3 region has 16 residues. As DNA, the CDR3 is TGTGCCAGCAGCTTAGCCTCCTCCAGCTCCTACAATGGGCAGTTCTTC. Its translation: CASSLASSSSYNGQFF. Combining the CDR3 with reference TRBV7-2 and TRBJ2-1 gives the whole variable domain GAGVSQSPSNKVTEKGKDVELRCDPISGHTALYWYRQSLGQGLEFLIYFQGNSAPDKSGLPSDRFSAERTGGSVSTLTIQRTQQEDSAVYLCASSLASSSSYNGQFFGPGTRLTVL.

The rearrangement joins TRBV12-3 or TRBV12-4 to TRBJ2-5; D may correspond to TRBD1 or TRBD2 (6 bases each). Trimming took 10 bases from V and 11 from J, leaving 20 bases between them. The CDR3 totals 12 residues. CDR3 loop: CATEGGHNEQYF. The CDR3 DNA reads TGTGCCACAGAGGGGGGCCACAATGAGCAGTACTTC.

This sequence joins TRBV7-8 and TRBJ2-1; 7 nucleotides match TRBD2. CDR3 length equals 16 residues. Unmatched junction bases numbered 7, after V lost 2 bases and J lost 3 bases. Germline CDR1 is SGHVS and CDR2 is FQNEAQ. The DNA for the CDR3 is TGTGCCAGCAGCTTAAGGAGCGGGAAGAACTACAATGAGCAGTTCTTC. Protein: CASSLRSGKNYNEQFF.

This clonotype was counted between two and nine times. The J gene is TRBJ1-2, the V gene TRBV7-2; D gene uncertain. Germline lookup yields CDR1 SGHTA and CDR2 FQGNSA. Trimming took 3 bases from V and 1 from J, leaving 12 bases between them. The length of the CDR3 is 15 residues. The CDR3, as DNA: TGTGCCAGCAGCTTGGACGGGCGGAGTAACTATGGCTACACCTTC. Translating gives CASSLDGRSNYGYTF.

V is TRBV19 and J is TRBJ1-2, with 8 bases aligning to TRBD1. Germline loops: CDR1 LNHDA, CDR2 SQIVND (reference sequence). The CDR3 covers 15 residues. V dropped 7 bases and J dropped 6; count of bases not matched to a gene: 13. DNA of the CDR3: TGTGCCAGTACGGACAGGGAGGTTTTGGGAGATGGCTACACCTTC. Protein: CASTDREVLGDGYTF.

This clonotype was detected once. The chain uses TRBV20-1 and TRBJ1-1, with D unresolved. The CDR3 sequence is 11 residues long. V was trimmed by 3 bases and J by 3 bases, leaving 5 bases between them. Germline V gives CDR1 DFQATT, CDR2 SNEGSKA (reference sequence). The CDR3 sequence: CSARWDTEAFF. The CDR3 nucleotides read TGCAGTGCTAGGTGGGACACTGAAGCTTTCTTT.

The chain joins TRBV6-5 to TRBJ2-5; D may correspond to TRBD1 or TRBD2 (5 bases each). The DNA matches TRBJ2-7 better at its end, which makes the J call doubtful. Per the germline V gene, CDR1 is MNHEY and CDR2 is SVGAGI. The CDR3 length is 14 residues. The CDR3 nucleotides read TGTGCCAGCAGTTACTCGGGACCCCGGGCCGAGCAGTACTTC. Amino acids: CASSYSGPRAEQYF.